The 13 T cell receptor beta chains listed next were all sequenced from one sample in a study of CD8 T cells in Susac syndrome. RNA in amounts of roughly 0.5 to 1 ug was reverse transcribed with random hexamers. TCRdb ran MiXCR on the immunoSEQ multiplex PCR reads and lists one entry per CDR3 protein. The table has 100,000 to 150,000 distinct CDR3 sequences, about 94% seen once. Sequencing was done on a sample of CD8+ T cells from PBMCs. The receptor source for this set is a human donor with Susac syndrome.

The V call is TRBV7-9, the J call TRBJ1-5; D may be TRBD1 (5 bases). The V gene lost 5 bases and the J gene lost 7 bases, with 12 bases spanning the gap. CDR3 length equals 13 residues. Germline CDR1 SEHNR, CDR2 FQNEAQ (reference sequence). CDR3 bases: TGTGCCAGCAGCCCCAGGGACCGCCAGCCCCAGCATTTT. It specifies CASSPRDRQPQHF. Drawing the rest from reference TRBV7-9 and TRBJ1-5, the complete variable domain is DTGVSQNPRHKITKRGQNVTFRCDPISEHNRLYWYRQTLGQGPEFLTYFQNEAQLEKSRLLSDRFSAERPKGSFSTLEIQRTEQGDSAMYLCASSPRDRQPQHFGDGTRLSIL.

This clonotype has a single count. The rearrangement links TRBV9 to TRBJ2-7, with D maybe TRBD1 (5 bases). In germline, CDR1 is SGDLS, CDR2 YYNGEE. Between the trimmed V and J ends, which lost 0 bases and 0 bases, there was a span of 10 bases. The CDR3 runs 15 residues. This CDR3 reads CASSVADTSSYEQYF. Here the CDR3 DNA reads TGTGCCAGCAGCGTAGCGGACACAAGCTCCTACGAGCAGTACTTC.

The V call is TRBV7-9, the J call TRBJ1-6; 8 bases match TRBD1. J lost 10 bases, V lost 5 bases, and 7 bases had no gene match. The CDR3 spans 14 residues. Germline V gene data show CDR1 as SEHNR and CDR2 as FQNEAQ (reference sequence). The DNA of the CDR3 is TGTGCCAGCAGCCCAGGGGGCGCGGGCTCACCCCTCCACTTT. Translation: CASSPGGAGSPLHF. Drawing the rest from reference TRBV7-9 and TRBJ1-6, the complete variable domain is DTGVSQNPRHKITKRGQNVTFRCDPISEHNRLYWYRQTLGQGPEFLTYFQNEAQLEKSRLLSDRFSAERPKGSFSTLEIQRTEQGDSAMYLCASSPGGAGSPLHFGNGTRLTVT.

The rearrangement uses TRBV7-6 and TRBJ2-7, with D hard to call. The CDR3 covers 13 residues. Germline V gene data show CDR1 as SGHVS and CDR2 as FNYEAQ. V was clipped by 1 base and J by 3 bases, with 7 bases between them. CDR3 sequence (DNA): TGTGCCAGCAGCTTAGAGTGGTTCTACGAGCAGTACTTC. Translation: CASSLEWFYEQYF.

This chain connects TRBV27 to TRBJ2-5, with D perhaps given as TRBD1 or TRBD2 (5 bases each). The CDR3 runs 15 residues. Looked up from germline, CDR1 is MNHEY and CDR2 is SMNVEV (reference sequence). V lost 3 bases to trimming and J lost 5 bases, with 16 bases between them. As DNA, the CDR3 is TGTGCCAGCAGTTTGTCGAGGGGTCGTGGGGAGACCCAGTACTTC. Translated: CASSLSRGRGETQYF.

This clonotype appeared once. V usage is TRBV27 and J usage is TRBJ1-5; D remains unclear. Germline-derived CDR1 and CDR2 are MNHEY and SMNVEV (reference sequence). Trimming pared 1 base from V and 4 bases from J, leaving 5 bases between. There are 13 residues in the CDR3. This chain's CDR3 is CASSLYPNQPQHF. In DNA, the CDR3 is TGTGCCAGCAGTTTATACCCGAATCAGCCCCAGCATTTT.

CDR3 nucleotide sequence: TGTGCCAGCAGTCCCGGGATCCTCAGGGATACGCAGTATTTT. It translates to CASSPGILRDTQYF. The chain uses TRBV12-3 or TRBV12-4 and TRBJ2-3; tentatively, D is TRBD2 (5 bases). The CDR3 is made up of 14 amino acids. Trimming removed 5 bases at V and 6 bases at J, with 15 bases between.

This chain joins TRBV27 and TRBJ1-2, with a weak D call TRBD1 (5 bases). CDR1 and CDR2 (germline): MNHEY, SMNVEV (reference sequence). With 8 bases removed from V and 4 bases from J, the gap between germline ends came to 17 bases. This CDR3 is 14 amino acids long. CDR3 DNA: TGTGCCAGCGGTCCCTCGTGGGGGGGCTATGGCTACACCTTC. Its translation: CASGPSWGGYGYTF.

The chain uses TRBV6-1 and TRBJ1-1; 12 bases line up with TRBD1. Germline loops: CDR1 MNHNS, CDR2 SASEGT. The CDR3 is 17 residues long. V was pared by 7 bases and J by 7 bases, with 16 bases of the junction left unmatched. The CDR3 DNA is TGTGCCAGCAAGGACCCGGGACAGGGGGCGGTCACTGATGAAGCTTTCTTT. Its protein is CASKDPGQGAVTDEAFF.

This clonotype was observed a single time. The chain carries TRBV9 and TRBJ1-2; D remains unclear. The CDR3 loop spans 15 amino acids. Germline CDR1 is SGDLS and CDR2 is YYNGEE. Trimming removed 0 bases at V and 2 bases at J, with 11 bases between. The CDR3 protein is CASSVGGEPNYGYTF. The CDR3 DNA sequence: TGTGCCAGCAGCGTAGGTGGGGAACCCAACTATGGCTACACCTTC. The variable domain in full, with the rest retrieved from reference TRBV9 and TRBJ1-2, is DSGVTQTPKHLITATGQRVTLRCSPRSGDLSVYWYQQSLDQGLQFLIQYYNGEERAKGNILERFSAQQFPDLHSELNLSSLELGDSALYFCASSVGGEPNYGYTFGSGTRLTVV.

The chain has TRBV9 and TRBJ2-5, with TRBD2 as a possible D gene (6 bases). Trimming shortened V by 5 bases and J by 2 bases, and 22 bases separated the two germline ends. The CDR3 has 17 residues. The germline V gene encodes CDR1 SGDLS and CDR2 YYNGEE. The CDR3 region has the DNA TGTGCCAGCAGTTCAACTAGCACGGTTTATGGGCAAGAGACCCAGTACTTC. Translation: CASSSTSTVYGQETQYF.

The chain combines TRBV5-4 with TRBJ2-3; D ambiguous. V was cut by 1 base and J by 6 bases, with 15 bases left in between. CDR3 length: 15 amino acids. Germline CDR1 SGHNT, CDR2 YYREEE (reference sequence). In DNA form, the CDR3 reads TGTGCCAGCAGCTTGCCCCTCACTGAGTCGGATACGCAGTATTTT. Amino acid sequence: CASSLPLTESDTQYF.

This clonotype was seen a few times. V gene TRBV4-3 combines with J gene TRBJ2-5; D uncertain. The CDR3 consists of 14 residues. Germline V gives CDR1 LGHNA, CDR2 YSLEER. Trimming removed 0 bases from V and 0 bases from J, with 5 bases in between. CDR3 sequence: CASSQDRDQETQYF. The DNA of the CDR3 is TGCGCCAGCAGCCAAGATCGAGACCAAGAGACCCAGTACTTC.